A single sample gave rise to the 17 T cell receptor beta chains below, sequenced in a study of cytomegalovirus exposure and HLA in healthy donors. It was with 60 Vbeta and 13 Jbeta primers that the PCR ran. Only in-frame clones appear in the TCRdb table, and some are missing; sequencing was by immunoSEQ multiplex PCR. There are about 130,000 clones in the sample; around 80% occur only once, and approximately 1.8% lies in the top ten. Sequencing used PBMCs. The receptors come from a female donor in good health and CMV-seropositive.

About this clone itself: At one boundary the junction diverges from the germline segment, which might be a read error. J is TRBJ1-2 and V is TRBV5-1; TRBD1 matches at 12 bases. CDR1 is SGHRS, CDR2 YFSETQ, per germline. The CDR3 extends over 15 amino acids. The CDR3 loop is CASSLRDRGPGGYPF. The CDR3 DNA reads TGCGCCAGCAGCTTACGGGACAGGGGGCCTGGTGGCTACCCCTTC. Variable domain in full (rest from reference TRBV5-1 and TRBJ1-2): KAGVTQTPRYLIKTRGQQVTLSCSPISGHRSVSWYQQTPGQGLQFLFEYFSETQRNKGNFPGRFSGRQFSNSRSEMNVSTLELGDSALYLCASSLRDRGPGGYPFGSGTRLTVV.

The chain links TRBV6-6 to TRBJ2-7; TRBD1 aligns across 7 bases. The CDR3 consists of 13 residues. Germline loops: CDR1 MNHNY, CDR2 SVGAGI (reference sequence). With 4 bases clipped from V and 6 bases from J, the junction kept 6 bases outside the gene matches. CDR3 nucleotides: TGTGCCAGCAGTTCCACAGGGGAAAGCGAGCAGTACTTC. Translating gives CASSSTGESEQYF.

This clone occurred once. The chain joins TRBV5-4 to TRBJ2-7; a weak D match, TRBD1 (6 bases). This CDR3 comprises 14 residues. The germline V and J ends were trimmed by 2 bases and 4 bases, with 13 bases remaining between them. Germline values: CDR1 SGHNT, CDR2 YYREEE (reference sequence). The chain's CDR3 is CASSFGQGFYEQYF. CDR3 sequence (DNA): TGTGCCAGCAGCTTCGGGCAGGGGTTTTACGAGCAGTACTTC.

The chain links TRBV2 to TRBJ1-2; TRBD1 aligns across 7 bases. Unmatched junction bases numbered 5, after V lost 6 bases and J lost 1 base. CDR3 length equals 14 residues. CDR1 SNHLY and CDR2 FYNNEI come from the germline V gene. The CDR3 nucleotides read TGTGCCAGCAGCACAGGGGACCTTAACTATGGCTACACCTTC. Translated: CASSTGDLNYGYTF.

Of note for this clone: This same CDR3 is encoded by further DNA sequences in the sample. The gene calls are TRBV5-1 and TRBJ2-5, with 7 bases identical to TRBD1. The CDR3 has 13 residues. The V gene's germline CDR1 is SGHRS and CDR2 YFSETQ. Germline trimming cut 0 bases from V and 4 bases from J; bases unmatched to any gene: 0. This CDR3 is CASSLGQGETQYF. The DNA for the CDR3 is TGCGCCAGCAGCTTGGGACAGGGAGAGACCCAGTACTTC.

This chain connects TRBV30 to TRBJ2-3, with 12 bases fitting TRBD1. The CDR3 is 15 residues long. Trimming removed 5 bases from V and 2 bases from J; junction bases left unmatched: 5. CDR1 and CDR2 from the germline V gene are GTSNPN and SVGIG (reference sequence). CDR3 sequence reads: CAWAGTGGYTDTQYF. In DNA form, the CDR3 reads TGTGCCTGGGCCGGGACAGGGGGCTACACAGATACGCAGTATTTT.

The V gene is TRBV7-5, the J gene TRBJ2-3; the table assigns TRBD2, which was not confirmed against the DNA. TRBV7-5 corresponds to a pseudogene. This CDR3 region has 16 residues. The CDR3 nucleotides are TGTGTCAGAAGCTTACACGCCCGACTAGCCCCAGATACGCAGTATTTT. This encodes CVRSLHARLAPDTQYF.

The table lists this clone with a count of one. The genes are TRBV19 and TRBJ2-1; perhaps TRBD2 as D (6 bases). V was clipped by 1 base and J by 12 bases, with 7 bases between them. CDR1 is LNHDA, CDR2 SQIVND, per germline (reference sequence). There are 11 residues in the CDR3. The CDR3 nucleotides are TGTGCCAGTAGTATAGGGGAGGTGCAGTTCTTC. Amino acid sequence: CASSIGEVQFF.

This clone has a single count. The chain employs TRBV18 and TRBJ1-6, with TRBD1 as a possible D gene (6 bases). This CDR3 spans 13 amino acids. The germline gives CDR1 KGHSH, CDR2 LQKENI. Trimming left V 4 bases short and J 8 bases short, with 9 bases between. In nucleotides, the CDR3 is TGTGCCAGCTCACGTGAGGGGGATTCACCCCTCCACTTT. This codes for CASSREGDSPLHF.

This clone has just a few counts. The chain recombines TRBV7-3 with TRBJ2-7, with a tentative D call TRBD1 (5 bases). The V and J ends lost 5 bases and 3 bases respectively, with 11 bases between them. This CDR3 region has 13 residues. Germline V gives CDR1 SGHTA, CDR2 FQGTGA. The CDR3 coding sequence is TGTGCCAGCAGCATTATGCAGGGCTACGAGCAGTACTTC. This encodes CASSIMQGYEQYF. Full variable domain (outside the CDR3, taken from reference TRBV7-3 and TRBJ2-7): GAGVSQTPSNKVTEKGKYVELRCDPISGHTALYWYRQSLGQGPEFLIYFQGTGAADDSGLPNDRFFAVRPEGSVSTLKIQRTERGDSAVYLCASSIMQGYEQYFGPGTRLTVT.

This clone was seen more than once but under ten times. This chain uses TRBV29-1 with TRBJ2-5, with 11 bases fitting TRBD2. The CDR3 covers 13 residues. CDR1 is SQVTM, CDR2 ANQGSEA, per germline. V lost 6 bases and J lost 5; bases outside the gene matches: 5. The DNA of the CDR3 is TGCAGCGTCGATCGACTAGCGGGGGAGACCCAGTACTTC. Its protein product is CSVDRLAGETQYF.

This chain uses TRBV4-1 with TRBJ2-7; perhaps TRBD1 as D (6 bases). This CDR3 contains 14 residues. Trimming shortened V by 1 base and J by 3 bases, and 10 bases separated the two germline ends. Germline CDR1 is MGHRA and CDR2 is YSYEKL. CDR3 DNA sequence: TGCGCCAGCAGCCAAGTCGCAGGGGTCTACGAGCAGTACTTC. Translated, it gives CASSQVAGVYEQYF.

The V and J genes are TRBV30 and TRBJ1-4; TRBD1 aligns across 7 bases. After removal of 0 bases from V and 8 bases from J, the junction contained 9 bases not matched to a gene. The CDR3 contains 15 residues. The germline V gene encodes CDR1 GTSNPN and CDR2 SVGIG (reference sequence). The CDR3 loop is CAWSVIDREREKLFF. CDR3 nucleotide sequence: TGTGCCTGGAGTGTAATAGACAGGGAGCGCGAAAAACTGTTTTTT.

CDR3 sequence (DNA): TGCGCCAGCAGCTTGGGTACTAGCGGGGGGGTGTACGAGCAGTACTTC. Translation gives CASSLGTSGGVYEQYF. This sequence joins TRBV5-1 and TRBJ2-7, with 13 bases fitting TRBD2. Germline V CDR1 and CDR2: SGHRS, YFSETQ. The V segment lost 0 bases and the J segment 4 bases; nucleotides outside the gene matches: 4. This CDR3 is built from 16 residues.

In its sample, this clone was seen once. This chain joins TRBV7-2 and TRBJ1-6; D perhaps matches TRBD1 (5 bases). The V and J ends lost 2 bases and 4 bases respectively, with 9 bases between them. The V gene's germline CDR1 is SGHTA and CDR2 FQGNSA. The CDR3 has 15 residues. The CDR3 bases are TGTGCCAGCAGCTTACAGGGATATTATAATTCACCCCTCCACTTT. Its protein product is CASSLQGYYNSPLHF.

In this sample, this clone turned up once. The genes are TRBV19 and TRBJ2-3, with D perhaps matching TRBD1 (5 bases). The V gene's germline CDR1 is LNHDA and CDR2 SQIVND (reference sequence). The V end was cut by 7 bases, the J end by 5 bases, with 10 bases between. CDR3 length equals 12 residues. The CDR3, as DNA: TGTGCCAGTAAAAGGGGTGGAGATACGCAGTATTTT. Translating gives CASKRGGDTQYF.

About this clone: The conserved phenylalanine or tryptophan normally closing the CDR3 is absent here, so this likely arose from a read error. The genes are TRBV27 and TRBJ2-7; 8 nucleotides match TRBD1. CDR1 is MNHEY, CDR2 SMNVEV, per germline (reference sequence). Trimming removed 5 bases from V and 3 bases from J; junction bases left unmatched: 6. The CDR3 runs 14 residues. CDR3 residues: CASSHRDRYYEQYL. The CDR3 DNA sequence: TGTGCCAGCAGTCACCGGGACAGGTACTACGAGCAGTACCTC.